This T cell receptor (beta chain) comes out of a study of T cells in Graves' hyperthyroidism and ophthalmopathy. Across the whole study: The initial diagnosis was the point when peripheral blood was collected, ahead of any treatment.

Amplification of TCR beta CDR3 regions was performed using RNA transcripts as template. The HTBI primer set served for first-round RT-PCR of the TCR CDR3. TCRdb independently ran MiXCR on the multiplex PCR reads; one entry per CDR3 protein. The table shows about 720,000 distinct CDR3 sequences, with around a sixth occurring only once. The table lists this clonotype with many counts. Its cognate antigen is unknown. Study-wide results and caveats: Blood also held most thyroid clonotypes expanded beyond 0.001. The model forecast ophthalmopathy, anticipating it by a median approximately 7 months before onset.

The sample consisted of blood. This TCR was sampled from a woman aged 45-65 years with Graves' hyperthyroidism that later progressed to Graves' ophthalmopathy.

CDR3 residues: CASSISSGGAGETQYF. CDR3 DNA sequence: TGTGCCAGCAGTATTTCTAGCGGGGGGGCCGGTGAGACCCAGTACTTC. This chain joins TRBV6-1 and TRBJ2-5; 12 bases match TRBD2. V trimming: 5 bases; J trimming: 5 bases; junction bases outside the gene matches: 9. Germline CDR1 is MNHNS and CDR2 is SASEGT. The CDR3 has 16 residues.